These 14 T cell receptor beta chains were sequenced from one sample in a study of OX40 agonist ivuxolimab in advanced cancers. The library relied on the immunoSEQ multiplex PCR assay. Entries here come from immuneACCESS through TCRdb and include only in-frame sequences with V and J called. Some clones fail to appear in such tables; in the studies checked, an unresolved V gene covers under half of the shortfall, and the cause of the remainder is unknown. Here the sample has roughly 44,000 clones; 80% occur a single time. The ten largest clonotypes hold approximately 7.5% of the sample. The sample was CD4+ or CD8+ T cells sorted from blood, taken in a trial of the OX40 agonist ivuxolimab. These receptors all stem from an adult with an advanced solid tumor such as melanoma, head and neck, liver or kidney cancer.

The J gene is TRBJ1-1, the V gene TRBV27, with D possibly TRBD1 on 5 matching bases. The CDR3 sequence is 15 residues long. V was pared by 0 bases and J by 4 bases, with 12 bases between. Germline CDR1 reads MNHEY; CDR2 reads SMNVEV (reference sequence). The chain's CDR3 is CASSLSSGDLTEAFF. In DNA, the CDR3 is TGTGCCAGCAGTTTATCGAGCGGGGACCTCACTGAAGCTTTCTTT.

Only a few counts were recorded for this clone. This chain uses TRBV5-1 with TRBJ2-7, with D possibly called TRBD1 or TRBD2 (5 bases each). This CDR3 spans 15 amino acids. Germline values: CDR1 SGHRS, CDR2 YFSETQ. The V end was cut by 0 bases, the J end by 0 bases, with 10 bases between. DNA for the CDR3: TGCGCCAGCAGCTTGGAACCCGGGACCTCCTACGAGCAGTACTTC. Amino acids: CASSLEPGTSYEQYF. Full variable domain (outside the CDR3, taken from reference TRBV5-1 and TRBJ2-7): KAGVTQTPRYLIKTRGQQVTLSCSPISGHRSVSWYQQTPGQGLQFLFEYFSETQRNKGNFPGRFSGRQFSNSRSEMNVSTLELGDSALYLCASSLEPGTSYEQYFGPGTRLTVT.

A single count supports this clone. The chain couples TRBV27 to TRBJ1-5; D remains unclear. Germline loops: CDR1 MNHEY, CDR2 SMNVEV (reference sequence). The CDR3 is 13 amino acids. The ends were cut back, 4 bases at V and 9 bases at J, with 13 bases in the middle. The CDR3 DNA reads as TGTGCCAGCAGTTCCATCAATGCGCCGCCCCAGCATTTT. Its protein product is CASSSINAPPQHF.

The chain has TRBV7-9 and TRBJ1-1, with D possibly matching TRBD1 (5 bases). The CDR3 spans 12 residues. V lost 4 bases to trimming and J lost 6 bases, with 9 bases between them. The V gene's germline CDR1 is SEHNR and CDR2 FQNEAQ (reference sequence). The CDR3 DNA reads as TGTGCCAGCAGCTCGGACACGGCTGAAGCTTTCTTT. Protein: CASSSDTAEAFF.

V and J are TRBV11-2 and TRBJ1-2; D might be TRBD1 (5 bases). The V gene's germline CDR1 is SGHAT and CDR2 FQNNGV. The CDR3 consists of 14 residues. V lost 7 bases and J 4 bases, leaving 16 bases between the germline ends. CDR3 DNA: TGTGCCAGCACCCAACTTCGGGACCCCTATGGCTACACCTTC. This sequence encodes CASTQLRDPYGYTF.

The chain recombines TRBV5-6 with TRBJ2-3; 10 bases are a match to TRBD1. The CDR3 runs to 16 residues. Germline V gene sequence: CDR1 SGHDT, CDR2 YYEEEE. The V gene end was trimmed by 0 bases and the J gene end by 2 bases; junction bases not matched to a gene: 3. This CDR3 is CASSLGGQGYTDTQYF. The DNA for the CDR3 is TGTGCCAGCAGCTTGGGGGGACAGGGGTACACAGATACGCAGTATTTT. The full variable domain, rest sourced from reference TRBV5-6 and TRBJ2-3, is DAGVTQSPTHLIKTRGQQVTLRCSPKSGHDTVSWYQQALGQGPQFIFQYYEEEERQRGNFPDRFSGHQFPNYSSELNVNALLLGDSALYLCASSLGGQGYTDTQYFGPGTRLTVL.

This clone was counted once. V is TRBV6-6 and J is TRBJ2-1; D might be TRBD1 or TRBD2, each matching 5 bases. CDR1 is MNHNY, CDR2 SVGAGI, per germline (reference sequence). CDR3 length: 12 amino acids. Between the trimmed V and J ends, which lost 4 bases and 6 bases, there was a span of 7 bases. CDR3 in DNA: TGTGCCAGCAGTTGGGGGTCCAATGAGCAGTTCTTC. Protein: CASSWGSNEQFF.

The chain has TRBV6-5 and TRBJ2-7; 7 bases are shared with TRBD1. The germline V gene has CDR1 MNHEY and CDR2 SVGAGI. After removal of 9 bases from V and 6 bases from J, the junction contained 5 bases not matched to a gene. The CDR3 loop spans 11 amino acids. DNA of the CDR3: TGTGCCAGTAGACAGGGCCCCGAGCAGTACTTC. Encoded protein: CASRQGPEQYF.

The chain is built from TRBV18 and TRBJ1-1; 11 nucleotides line up with TRBD1. CDR3 length equals 17 residues. V shed 1 base and J 1 base; nucleotides not matched to a gene: 5. CDR1 is KGHSH, CDR2 LQKENI, per germline. The CDR3 coding sequence is TGTGCCAGCTCACCACGTGGACAGGGGGCTACGAACACTGAAGCTTTCTTT. Translation gives CASSPRGQGATNTEAFF.

This rearrangement joins TRBV4-2 to TRBJ2-1; TRBD2 matches at 7 bases. Trimming cost V 1 base and J 9 bases; bases outside gene matches: 3. The CDR3 length is 13 residues. The V gene's germline CDR1 is LGHNA and CDR2 YNFKEQ. CDR3 coding DNA: TGTGCCAGCAGCCAAGGGACTAGAGTTGAGCAGTTCTTC. Translating it yields CASSQGTRVEQFF.

The chain employs TRBV6-5 and TRBJ2-7; TRBD2 matches 11 bases. The trim removed 6 bases at V and 5 bases at J, leaving 9 bases unmatched. Germline values: CDR1 MNHEY, CDR2 SVGAGI. The CDR3 spans 15 residues. The CDR3 is CASSQTLAGGDEQYF. The CDR3 region has the DNA TGTGCCAGCAGCCAAACTCTAGCGGGAGGCGACGAGCAGTACTTC.

Concerning this clone: An end of the junction differs from the germline gene, which may be a read error. The same CDR3 arises from other DNA sequences in this sample as well. V usage is TRBV5-4 and J usage is TRBJ1-2; D gene unclear. Germline assignment: CDR1 SGHNT and CDR2 YYREEE (reference sequence). The CDR3 spans 13 residues. The CDR3 DNA sequence: TGTGCCAGCAGCTTAGACGGAGGATATGGCTACACTTTC. It encodes CASSLDGGYGYTF.

This clone was seen more than once but under ten times. This sequence joins TRBV27 and TRBJ2-7; D call uncertain. The CDR3 has 14 residues. The germline CDR1 and CDR2 sequences are MNHEY and SMNVEV (reference sequence). V lost 5 bases and J 0 bases, leaving 11 bases between the germline ends. The CDR3 DNA is TGTGCCAGCAGTCTCAGGCGCTACTCCTACGAGCAGTACTTC. Translating gives CASSLRRYSYEQYF.

The gene calls are TRBV15 and TRBJ2-7; perhaps TRBD1 as D (6 bases). CDR1 is LNHNV, CDR2 YYDKDF, per germline (reference sequence). The CDR3 extends over 15 amino acids. Trimming removed 9 bases at V and 2 bases at J, with 20 bases between. CDR3 in DNA: TGTGCCACGGGACCCGAGACAGGCCCTACCTACGAGCAGTACTTC. Translated, it gives CATGPETGPTYEQYF.